This T cell receptor beta chain appears in the sequencing data of a study of memory CD4+ T cells and cytomegalovirus serostatus (dated by TCRdb to between 2018 and 2021). At the level of the whole study: A total of some 33 healthy Belgian adults, of whom 9 were CMV seropositive and about 25 were CMV seronegative, were included in the cohort. CD4+ memory TCRbeta repertoires of a Belgian cohort with known cytomegalovirus serostatus were sequenced in order to replicate a published TCR-based CMV serostatus classifier. Paper-wide results and their limitations: Results were interpreted as suggesting that the CMV-associated TCR signature is largely present in the CD4+ memory repertoire. On the Belgian cohort, the classifier based on the original framework reached a median bootstrapped AUC of roughly 0.94, with a 95% CI of 0.76-1.00. Of around 160 previously reported CMV-associated TCRbeta sequences, about 68 appeared in the CD4+ memory repertoires, each in one to five individuals. Only CD4+CD45RO+ memory cells were sequenced, unlike the original study, which covered naive and memory CD4+ and CD8+ populations. For predicting CMV serostatus, the median bootstrapped AUC was approximately 0.95 using the original framework and roughly 0.91 using a US-trained random forest.

The CDR3 contains 13 residues, cysteine and phenylalanine counted. Just the 39-base CDR3 DNA is kept, in frame starting at base 1. From the germline V gene (reference sequence), CDR1 is GTSNPN and CDR2 is SVGIG. After removal of 4 bases from V and 3 bases from J, the junction retains 3 bases not matched to a gene. Comments on this clone: The antigen it recognizes is unknown. Nothing much larger sits one base from this clone, and base qualities are not available.

A FACSAria II was used to sort memory CD4+ T cells, defined as single viable CD3+CD4+CD8-CD45RO+ cells. CMV serostatus was determined with a Roche Elecsys assay detecting serum IgG against CMV pp150, pp28, p38 and p52. After the samples were thawed, total CD4+ T cells were enriched through positive selection using CD4 magnetic microbeads. The samples came from a different study that was designed specifically to examine the CD4+ T cell memory repertoire. Peripheral blood mononuclear cells were isolated and cryopreserved according to standard operating procedures, and serum was stored at -80 degrees C. The staining used CD3-PerCP (BW264/56), CD4-APC (RPA-T4), CD45RO-PE (UCHT1) and CD8-Pacific Orange (3B5) antibodies, and Sytox blue was used to exclude non-viable cells. Genomic DNA was extracted from sorted cells with the Quick-DNA Microprep Kit. TCRbeta DNA was amplified with the immunoSEQ hsTCRbeta kit following the manufacturer's protocol. TCRbeta libraries were sequenced on an Illumina MiSeq instrument. In the source study's methods: Following removal of out-of-frame sequences, 2.3 million or so distinct TCRbeta sequences were retained, with an average of around 70,000 per individual. Each individual was scored by the count of 150 to 200 previously reported CMV-associated TCRbeta sequences and the total productive distinct TCRbeta count. A beta-binomial model was reimplemented in Python, and scikit-learn random forests with default parameters were trained on data from the US cohort. Classifier performance on the Belgian cohort was summarized as median AUC with percentile confidence intervals over 10,000 bootstrap iterations. Drawn from immuneACCESS, this table holds only the in-frame rearrangements with V and J called that TCRdb kept. Clones are partly lost; checked studies trace under half to an unresolved V gene and leave the rest unexplained. That table gives V, J and clone size, and the DNA gave D and trimming. The sample table holds 84,000 or so clones, of which less than 90% were seen once. The ten top clones hold around 0.84% of the sample.

Sequencing used memory CD4+ T cells from blood. The source of this sequence is an adult in good health and CMV-seronegative. The chain couples TRBV30 to TRBJ1-5; 7 middle bases align to TRBD1. The nucleotide sequence reads TGTGCCTGGACGGGACAGAACAATCAGCCCCAGCATTTT. The encoded protein is CAWTGQNNQPQHF. Full variable domain (CDR3 extended with the reference TRBV30 and TRBJ1-5 proteins): SQTIHQWPATLVQPVGSPLSLECTVEGTSNPNLYWYRQAAGRGLQLLFYSVGIGQISSEVPQNLSASRPQDRQFILSSKKLLLSDSGFYLCAWTGQNNQPQHFGDGTRLSIL.